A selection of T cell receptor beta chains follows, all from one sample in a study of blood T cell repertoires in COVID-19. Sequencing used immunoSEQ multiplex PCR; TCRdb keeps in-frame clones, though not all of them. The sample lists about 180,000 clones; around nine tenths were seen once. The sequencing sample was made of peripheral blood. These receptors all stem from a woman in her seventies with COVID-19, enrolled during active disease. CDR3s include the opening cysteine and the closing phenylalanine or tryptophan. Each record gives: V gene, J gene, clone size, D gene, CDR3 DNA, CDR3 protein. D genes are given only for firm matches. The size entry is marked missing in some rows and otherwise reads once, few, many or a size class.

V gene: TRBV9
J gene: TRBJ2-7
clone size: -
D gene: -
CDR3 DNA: TGTGCCAGCAGCGTATCAGGGAAACCCTACGAGCAGTACTTC
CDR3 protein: CASSVSGKPYEQYF

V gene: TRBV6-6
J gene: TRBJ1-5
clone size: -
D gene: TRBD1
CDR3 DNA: TGTGCCAGCAGTTACTCGTGGGGACAGCCTGTTCCCCAGCATTTT
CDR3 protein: CASSYSWGQPVPQHF

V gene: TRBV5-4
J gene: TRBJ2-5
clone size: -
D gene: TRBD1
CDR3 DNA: TGTGCCAGCAGCTCACCGGGACAGGGTTTCCAAGAGACCCAGTACTTC
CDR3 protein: CASSSPGQGFQETQYF

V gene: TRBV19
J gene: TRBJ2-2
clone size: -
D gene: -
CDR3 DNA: TGTGCCAGTAGTGCCGGACTGGACACCGGGGAGCTGTTTTTT
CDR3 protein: CASSAGLDTGELFF

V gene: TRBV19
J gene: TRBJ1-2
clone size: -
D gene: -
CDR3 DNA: TGTGCCAGTAGCACGGGATTCAACTATGGCTACACCTTC
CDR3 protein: CASSTGFNYGYTF

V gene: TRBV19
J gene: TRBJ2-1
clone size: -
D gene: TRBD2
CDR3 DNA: TGTGCCAGTACCCCAAGGGCCACTAGCGGGAGTAGCTACAATGAGCAGTTCTTC
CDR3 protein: CASTPRATSGSSYNEQFF

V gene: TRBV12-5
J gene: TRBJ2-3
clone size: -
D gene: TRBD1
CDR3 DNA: TGTGCTAGTGGTTCTACAATTCGACAGGGGCCGGACACAGATACGCAGTATTTT
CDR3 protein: CASGSTIRQGPDTDTQYF

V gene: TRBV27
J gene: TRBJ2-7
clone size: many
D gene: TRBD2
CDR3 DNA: TGTGCCAGCAGTACTAGCGGGAGGGCGGACGAGCAGTACTTC
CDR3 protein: CASSTSGRADEQYF

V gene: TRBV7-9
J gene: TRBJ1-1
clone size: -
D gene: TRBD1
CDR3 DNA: TGTGCCAGCAGCCCCGCCCGGGACAGGGGGGCTTTCTTT
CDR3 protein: CASSPARDRGAFF

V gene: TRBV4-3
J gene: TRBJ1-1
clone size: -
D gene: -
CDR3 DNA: TGCGCCAGCAGCCAAGATGGCGGGAGTGAAGCTTTCTTT
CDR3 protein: CASSQDGGSEAFF

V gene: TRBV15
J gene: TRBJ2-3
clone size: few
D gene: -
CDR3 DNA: TGTGCCACCAGCAGAGATCTACAGGCACTAAATACGCAGTATTTT
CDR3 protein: CATSRDLQALNTQYF

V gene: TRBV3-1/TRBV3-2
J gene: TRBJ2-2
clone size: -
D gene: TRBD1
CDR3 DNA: TGTGCCAGCAGCCACAGGGGGCAGGGCGGGGAGCTGTTTTTT
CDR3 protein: CASSHRGQGGELFF

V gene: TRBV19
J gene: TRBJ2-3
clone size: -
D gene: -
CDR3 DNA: TGTGCCAGTAGTATGGACAGGCGGGAGGTCCCAGATACGCAGTATTTT
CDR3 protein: CASSMDRREVPDTQYF

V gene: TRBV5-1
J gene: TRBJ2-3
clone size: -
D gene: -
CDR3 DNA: TGCGCCAGCAGGACAGACCTTAGCACAGATACGCAGTATTTT
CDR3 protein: CASRTDLSTDTQYF

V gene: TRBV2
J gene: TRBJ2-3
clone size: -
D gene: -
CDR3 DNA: TGTGCCAGCAGTCAGGGGACAGATACGCAGTATTTT
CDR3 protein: CASSQGTDTQYF

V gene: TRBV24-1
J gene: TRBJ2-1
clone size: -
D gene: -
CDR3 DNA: TGTGCCACCAGTGGCCTTTTGACAGGAACCTACAATGAGCAGTTCTTC
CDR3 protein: CATSGLLTGTYNEQFF

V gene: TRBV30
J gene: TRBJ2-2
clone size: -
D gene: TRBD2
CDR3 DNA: TGTGCCTGGACTACGAAACTAGCGGGAGACGGGAGCGGGGAGCTGTTTTTT
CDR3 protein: CAWTTKLAGDGSGELFF

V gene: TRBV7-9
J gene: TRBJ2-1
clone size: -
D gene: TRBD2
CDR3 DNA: TGTGCCAGCAGCTCGGGAGGGCCGGTCAATGAGCAGTTCTTC
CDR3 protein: CASSSGGPVNEQFF

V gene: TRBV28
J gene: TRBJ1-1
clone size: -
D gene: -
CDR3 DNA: TGTGCCAGCAGTTTGTTGGGGACGGGAGACACTGAAGCTTTCTTT
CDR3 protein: CASSLLGTGDTEAFF

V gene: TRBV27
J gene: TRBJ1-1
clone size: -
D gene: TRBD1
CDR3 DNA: TGTGCCAGCAGATGGACAGGGATAGGGAGAACTGAAGCTTTCTTT
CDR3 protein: CASRWTGIGRTEAFF

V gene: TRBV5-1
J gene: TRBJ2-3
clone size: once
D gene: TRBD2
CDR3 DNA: TGCGCCAGCAGCTTGCGGACTAGCGGCACAGATACGCAGTATTTT
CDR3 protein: CASSLRTSGTDTQYF

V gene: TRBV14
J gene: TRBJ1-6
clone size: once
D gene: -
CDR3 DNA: TGTGCCAGCAGCCAATATCGGACAGTTAATTCACCCCTCCACTTT
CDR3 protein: CASSQYRTVNSPLHF

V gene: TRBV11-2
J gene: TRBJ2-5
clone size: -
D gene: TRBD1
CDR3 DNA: TGTGCCAGCAGCTTAGACGGACAGGGTCCAGAGACCCAGTACTTC
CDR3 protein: CASSLDGQGPETQYF

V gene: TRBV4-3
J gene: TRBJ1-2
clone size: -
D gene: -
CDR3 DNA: TGCGCCAGCAGCCAAGATCCTGGCGCGGGAGCCTATGGCTACACCTTC
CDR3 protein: CASSQDPGAGAYGYTF

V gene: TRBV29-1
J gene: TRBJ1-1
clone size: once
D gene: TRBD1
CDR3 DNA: TGCAGCGTGGGGGGACAGGGGATCGCTGAAGCTTTCTTT
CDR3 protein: CSVGGQGIAEAFF

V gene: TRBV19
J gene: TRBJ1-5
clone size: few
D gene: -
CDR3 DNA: TGTGCCAGTAGTGCCGGGACAACGAATCAGCCCCAGCATTTT
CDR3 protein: CASSAGTTNQPQHF

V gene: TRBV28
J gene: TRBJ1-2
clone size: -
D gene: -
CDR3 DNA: TGTGCCAGCAGTTTAGGGGAGAACTATGGCTACACCTTC
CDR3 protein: CASSLGENYGYTF

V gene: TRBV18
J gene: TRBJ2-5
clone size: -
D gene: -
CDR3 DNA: TGTGCCAGCTCCGTGAAAAGACAGATGGAGACCCAGTACTTC
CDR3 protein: CASSVKRQMETQYF

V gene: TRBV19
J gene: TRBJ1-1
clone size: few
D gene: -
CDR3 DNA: TGTGCCAGTAGTTACGGGAACTCGAACACTGAAGCTTTCTTT
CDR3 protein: CASSYGNSNTEAFF

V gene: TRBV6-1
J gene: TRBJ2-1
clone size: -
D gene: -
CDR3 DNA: TGTGCCAGCAGAGAAGACAGGAGCTCCTACAATGAGCAGTTCTTC
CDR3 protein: CASREDRSSYNEQFF

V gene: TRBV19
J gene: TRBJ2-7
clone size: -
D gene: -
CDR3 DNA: TGTGCCAGTGGCCCAGGGGACGGCGAGCAGTACTTC
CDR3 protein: CASGPGDGEQYF

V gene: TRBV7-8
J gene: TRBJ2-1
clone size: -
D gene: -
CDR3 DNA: TGTGCCAGCAGCTCTGACTACTATGAGCAGTTCTTC
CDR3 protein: CASSSDYYEQFF

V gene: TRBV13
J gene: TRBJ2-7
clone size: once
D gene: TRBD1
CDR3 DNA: TGTGCCAGCGGACACGTGAAGGGACAGGCCTCCTACGAGCAGTACTTC
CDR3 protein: CASGHVKGQASYEQYF

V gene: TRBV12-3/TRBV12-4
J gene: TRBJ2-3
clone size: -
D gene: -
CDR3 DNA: TGTGCCAGTAAAACTAGCACAGATACGCAGTATTTT
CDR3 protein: CASKTSTDTQYF

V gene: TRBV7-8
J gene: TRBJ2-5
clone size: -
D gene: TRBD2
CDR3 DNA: TGTGCCAGCAGCTTAGAATCCGGGAGGGCTTGGGAGACCCAGTACTTC
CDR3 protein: CASSLESGRAWETQYF

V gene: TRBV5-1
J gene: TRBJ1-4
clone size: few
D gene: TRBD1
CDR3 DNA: TGCGCCAGCAGCTCGACGGGGACAGGTCGAAGGACTAATGAAAAACTGTTTTTT
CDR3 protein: CASSSTGTGRRTNEKLFF

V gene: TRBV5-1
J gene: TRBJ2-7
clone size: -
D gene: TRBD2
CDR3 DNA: TGCGCCAGCAGCTTACCGGGAGGTTCCTACGAGCAGTACTTC
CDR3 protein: CASSLPGGSYEQYF

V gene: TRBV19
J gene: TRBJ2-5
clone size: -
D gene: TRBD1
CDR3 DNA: TGTGCCAGTAGTATCTTGACAGGGGGGCAAGAGACCCAGTACTTC
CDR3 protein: CASSILTGGQETQYF

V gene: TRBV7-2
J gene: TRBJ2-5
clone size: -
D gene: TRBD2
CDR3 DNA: TGTGCCAGCAGCTTAAGCTGGACTAGCGGCCAAGAGACCCAGTACTTC
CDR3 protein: CASSLSWTSGQETQYF

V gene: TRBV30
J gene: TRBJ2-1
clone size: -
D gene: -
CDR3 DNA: TGTGCCTGGAGTTCAACATCCGGGACTGAGAGCAGCTATAGCTCCTACAATGAGCAGTTCTTC
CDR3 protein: CAWSSTSGTESSYSSYNEQFF

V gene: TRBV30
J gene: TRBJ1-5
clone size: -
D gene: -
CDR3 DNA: TGTGCCTGGAGTGTAACTGGTTTGGGCAATCAGCCCCAGCATTTT
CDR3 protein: CAWSVTGLGNQPQHF

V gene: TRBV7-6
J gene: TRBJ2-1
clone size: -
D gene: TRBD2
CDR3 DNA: TGTGCCACCCAACTAGCGGGAGCCCTCAACAATGAGCAGTTCTTC
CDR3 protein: CATQLAGALNNEQFF

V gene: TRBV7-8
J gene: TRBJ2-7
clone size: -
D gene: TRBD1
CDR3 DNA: TGTGCCAGCAGCCCCATCCGAGGGACAGGGCAGTACTTC
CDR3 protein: CASSPIRGTGQYF

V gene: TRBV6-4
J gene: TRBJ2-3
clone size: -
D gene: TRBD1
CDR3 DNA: TGTGCCAGCAGTGATCAGGGGGCCAACACAGATACGCAGTATTTT
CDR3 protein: CASSDQGANTDTQYF

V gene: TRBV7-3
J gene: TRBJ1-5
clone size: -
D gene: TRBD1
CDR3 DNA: TGTGCCAGCAGCTCCGGACAGGCGGGTCAGCCCCAGCATTTT
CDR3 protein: CASSSGQAGQPQHF

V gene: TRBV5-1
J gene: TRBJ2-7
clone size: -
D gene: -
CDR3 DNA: TGCGCCAGCAGCCCACGGGATCCTAGGGTCGGCTACGAGCAGTACTTC
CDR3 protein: CASSPRDPRVGYEQYF

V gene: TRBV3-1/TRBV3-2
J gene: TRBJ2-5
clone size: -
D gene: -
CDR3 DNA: TGTGCCAGCAGCCAAATGGGGGCCCAAGAGACCCAGTACTTC
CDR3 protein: CASSQMGAQETQYF

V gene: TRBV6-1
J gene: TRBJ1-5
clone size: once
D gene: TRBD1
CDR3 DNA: TGTGCCAGCAGTGCCCCCGGGACAGGGCGTACCAATCAGCCCCAGCATTTT
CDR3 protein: CASSAPGTGRTNQPQHF

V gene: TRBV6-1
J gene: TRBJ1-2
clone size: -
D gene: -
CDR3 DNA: TGTGCCAGCAGTGAACGGGGGAACTATGGCTACACCTTC
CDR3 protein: CASSERGNYGYTF

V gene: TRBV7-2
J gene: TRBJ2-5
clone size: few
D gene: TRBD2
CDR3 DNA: TGTGCCAGCAGCCAATGGGGGGGACAAGAGACCCAGTACTTC
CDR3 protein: CASSQWGGQETQYF

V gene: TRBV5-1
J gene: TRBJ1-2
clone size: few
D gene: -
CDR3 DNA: TGCGCCAGCAGCTTGGGCACAGTCTATGGCTACACCTTC
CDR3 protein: CASSLGTVYGYTF

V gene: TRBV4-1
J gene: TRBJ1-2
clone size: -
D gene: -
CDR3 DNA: TGCGCCAGCAGCCAAGGGAATACAGGGTATGCCTATGGCTACACCTTC
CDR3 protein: CASSQGNTGYAYGYTF

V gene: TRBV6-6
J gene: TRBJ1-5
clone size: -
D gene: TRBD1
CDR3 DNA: TGTGCCAGCGTAACACAGGGGGCTAGGCAGCCCCAGCATTTT
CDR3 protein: CASVTQGARQPQHF

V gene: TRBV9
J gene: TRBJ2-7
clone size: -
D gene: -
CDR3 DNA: TGTGCCAGCAGCGTAGATTCGGGGAGCGACGAGCAGTACTTC
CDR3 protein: CASSVDSGSDEQYF

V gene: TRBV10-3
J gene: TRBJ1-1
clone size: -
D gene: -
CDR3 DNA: TGTGCCATCGCAGACTACTTACGGACTGAAGCTTTCTTT
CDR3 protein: CAIADYLRTEAFF

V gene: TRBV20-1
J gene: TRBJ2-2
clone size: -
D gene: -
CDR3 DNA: TGCAGCACTCAGAACACCGGGGAGCTGTTTTTT
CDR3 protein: CSTQNTGELFF

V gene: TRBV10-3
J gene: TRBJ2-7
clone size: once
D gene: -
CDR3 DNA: TGTGCCATCAGTAGTTTTAGCTACGAGCAGTACTTC
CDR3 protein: CAISSFSYEQYF

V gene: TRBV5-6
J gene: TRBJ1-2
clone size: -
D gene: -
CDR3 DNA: TGTGCCAGCAGCTTTAATTGGGGACTCGGAGGCTACACCTTC
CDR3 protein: CASSFNWGLGGYTF

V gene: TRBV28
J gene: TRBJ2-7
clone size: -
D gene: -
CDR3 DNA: TGTGCCAGCAGTTTCGCAGGGCCCTACGAGCAGTACTTC
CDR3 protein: CASSFAGPYEQYF

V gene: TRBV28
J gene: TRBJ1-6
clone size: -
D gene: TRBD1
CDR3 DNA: TGTGCCAGCAGTTCCCACCCTCAGGGGGCATTGACACCCCTCCACTTT
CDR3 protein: CASSSHPQGALTPLHF